A selection of T cell receptor beta chains follows, all from one sample in a study of T-cell reconstitution after alpha-beta-depleted transplantation in children. TCRdb called the PCR reads again in MiXCR, with one record for every CDR3 protein. Of 610,000 or so distinct CDR3 sequences listed, approximately 30% are singletons. The sample here was PBMCs, taken before TCRalphabeta/CD19-depleted stem cell transplant. The receptors stem from a boy in the first two years of life with Wiskott-Aldrich syndrome, due to receive a stem cell transplant. CDR3s include the opening cysteine and the closing phenylalanine or tryptophan. The D gene is left open where the match is weak. Not all rows give a size; the values are once, few, many and, for expanded clones, a class.

D: .; size: .; length: 15; V: TRBV27; J: TRBJ2-2; DNA: TGTGCCAGCAGTCCTCCAGGGGTTTTTACCGGGGAGCTGTTTTTT; CDR3: CASSPPGVFTGELFF
D: TRBD2; size: once; length: 16; V: TRBV12-5; J: TRBJ2-2; DNA: TGTGCTAGTGGTTTGCGGCTAGCGGGTAACCCCGGGGAGCTGTTTTTT; CDR3: CASGLRLAGNPGELFF
D: TRBD1; size: few; length: 16; V: TRBV20-1; J: TRBJ2-6; DNA: TGCAGTGCTAGCCTGGACAGGCGCTCTGGGGCCAACGTCCTGACTTTC; CDR3: CSASLDRRSGANVLTF
D: .; size: .; length: 17; V: TRBV3-1; J: TRBJ1-3; DNA: TGTGCCAGCAGCCGACTGACAGTGATCGGGACTGGAAACACCATATATTTT; CDR3: CASSRLTVIGTGNTIYF
D: TRBD2; size: .; length: 15; V: TRBV5-5; J: TRBJ2-1; DNA: TGTGCCAGCAGCAGGCGGGGACTAGCGGGAGATGAGCAGTTCTTC; CDR3: CASSRRGLAGDEQFF
D: .; size: .; length: 15; V: TRBV27; J: TRBJ2-6; DNA: TGTGCCAGGGACATCCGATACTCTGGGGCCAACGTCCTGACTTTC; CDR3: CARDIRYSGANVLTF
D: .; size: .; length: 15; V: TRBV24-1; J: TRBJ2-1; DNA: TGTGCCACCAGTGATTTGGGCAGGGGTCACAATGAGCAGTTCTTC; CDR3: CATSDLGRGHNEQFF
D: .; size: few; length: 14; V: TRBV27; J: TRBJ2-3; DNA: TGTGCCAGCAGTTCGATAGCGTCCACAGATACGCAGTATTTT; CDR3: CASSSIASTDTQYF
D: .; size: once; length: 16; V: TRBV12-3/TRBV12-4; J: TRBJ2-6; DNA: TGTGCCAACCGGGCCCCGACTAGCTCTGGGGCCAACGTCCTGACTTTC; CDR3: CANRAPTSSGANVLTF
D: .; size: .; length: 14; V: TRBV12-3/TRBV12-4; J: TRBJ1-2; DNA: TGTGCCAGCAGTTCTTACAGGGCGGACTATGGCTACACCTTC; CDR3: CASSSYRADYGYTF
D: TRBD1; size: once; length: 15; V: TRBV20-1; J: TRBJ2-5; DNA: TGCAGTGCTAGGGCAGACAGGGTGTACCAAGAGACCCAGTACTTC; CDR3: CSARADRVYQETQYF
D: TRBD1; size: .; length: 14; V: TRBV20-1; J: TRBJ2-5; DNA: TGCAGTGCGCCACTACAGGGGGGCCAAGAGACCCAGTACTTC; CDR3: CSAPLQGGQETQYF
D: .; size: .; length: 12; V: TRBV12-3/TRBV12-4; J: TRBJ2-5; DNA: TGTGCCAGCGCCACAGTCGCGAAGACCCAGTACTTC; CDR3: CASATVAKTQYF
D: TRBD2; size: few; length: 16; V: TRBV12-3/TRBV12-4; J: TRBJ2-3; DNA: TGTGCCAGCAGTTTCGGCGGGAGACTTGGCACAGATACGCAGTATTTT; CDR3: CASSFGGRLGTDTQYF
D: TRBD1; size: .; length: 15; V: TRBV5-1; J: TRBJ2-3; DNA: TGCGCCAGCAGCTATAACAGGGGTGGCACAGATACGCAGTATTTT; CDR3: CASSYNRGGTDTQYF
D: TRBD1; size: few; length: 16; V: TRBV12-3/TRBV12-4; J: TRBJ1-1; DNA: TGTGCCAGCAGTCCACCAGTGACAGGGCGAGGCACTGAAGCTTTCTTT; CDR3: CASSPPVTGRGTEAFF
D: .; size: .; length: 14; V: TRBV27; J: TRBJ1-1; DNA: TGTGCCAGCACTTTATACAGGCTGAACACTGAAGCTTTCTTT; CDR3: CASTLYRLNTEAFF
D: TRBD2; size: .; length: 19; V: TRBV4-1; J: TRBJ2-5; DNA: TGCGCCAGCAGCCAAGATCTGGGTAGCGGGAGAGGCAGGCAAGAGACCCAGTACTTC; CDR3: CASSQDLGSGRGRQETQYF
D: TRBD1; size: few; length: 14; V: TRBV24-1; J: TRBJ1-2; DNA: TGTGCCACCAGTGACACAGACAGGGTCGATGGCTACACCTTC; CDR3: CATSDTDRVDGYTF
D: TRBD2; size: few; length: 17; V: TRBV27; J: TRBJ2-7; DNA: TGTGCCAGCAGTTCTACTAGCGGGAGGGGGCAAGCCTACGAGCAGTACTTC; CDR3: CASSSTSGRGQAYEQYF
D: TRBD2; size: few; length: 16; V: TRBV5-1; J: TRBJ2-3; DNA: TGCGCCAGCAGCTTCCGTACTAGCGGGAGGACAGATACGCAGTATTTT; CDR3: CASSFRTSGRTDTQYF
D: TRBD1; size: .; length: 16; V: TRBV6-8; J: TRBJ2-7; DNA: TGTGCCGTCCAGTTTGCCCGGGACAGGGAATACTACGAGCAGTACTTC; CDR3: CAVQFARDREYYEQYF
D: .; size: .; length: 16; V: TRBV2; J: TRBJ2-1; DNA: TGTGCCAGCAGTGAAGAGGGGGACTCCCTTTACAATGAGCAGTTCTTC; CDR3: CASSEEGDSLYNEQFF
D: .; size: .; length: 15; V: TRBV5-1; J: TRBJ2-4; DNA: TGCGCCAGCAGCTTGGCCGTGGCTGCCAAAAACATTCAGTACTTC; CDR3: CASSLAVAAKNIQYF
D: TRBD2; size: few; length: 15; V: TRBV10-2; J: TRBJ2-3; DNA: TGCGCCAGCAAAACGACTAGCGGAAGCACAGATACGCAGTATTTT; CDR3: CASKTTSGSTDTQYF
D: .; size: .; length: 15; V: TRBV5-6; J: TRBJ2-7; DNA: TGTGCCAGCAGCTTGGGCGTGACTATCGACTACGAGCAGTACTTC; CDR3: CASSLGVTIDYEQYF
D: TRBD2; size: .; length: 15; V: TRBV24-1; J: TRBJ2-7; DNA: TGTGCCACCAGTGATTCACTAGCGGGAGACTACGAGCAGTACTTC; CDR3: CATSDSLAGDYEQYF
D: .; size: .; length: 13; V: TRBV30; J: TRBJ1-3; DNA: TGTGCCTGGAGTCCGGCCTTTGGAAACACCATATATTTT; CDR3: CAWSPAFGNTIYF
D: .; size: once; length: 19; V: TRBV5-4; J: TRBJ2-5; DNA: TGTGCCAGCAGCTTGCTAACGTTAGGGTCCCGGTTTTCGGCGGAGACCCAGTACTTC; CDR3: CASSLLTLGSRFSAETQYF
D: TRBD2; size: few; length: 14; V: TRBV5-1; J: TRBJ2-1; DNA: TGCGCCAGCAGCTTACTAGCGGGAGACTATGAGCAGTTCTTC; CDR3: CASSLLAGDYEQFF
D: .; size: .; length: 13; V: TRBV18; J: TRBJ2-7; DNA: TGTGCCAGCTGTATTACCGGGACGGCCGAGCAGTACTTC; CDR3: CASCITGTAEQYF
D: .; size: .; length: 16; V: TRBV18; J: TRBJ2-3; DNA: TGTGCCAGCTCACCACTTCGGGGGAGTCCCACAGATACGCAGTATTTT; CDR3: CASSPLRGSPTDTQYF
D: .; size: few; length: 14; V: TRBV5-1; J: TRBJ2-7; DNA: TGCGCCAGCAGCTTGGGACTAGATCACTACGAGCAGTACTTC; CDR3: CASSLGLDHYEQYF
D: TRBD2; size: few; length: 16; V: TRBV5-1; J: TRBJ2-1; DNA: TGCGCCAGCAGCTTAACTCTAGCGGGAGTTAGGGATGAGCAGTTCTTC; CDR3: CASSLTLAGVRDEQFF
D: .; size: .; length: 14; V: TRBV20-1; J: TRBJ1-5; DNA: TGCAGTGCTAGATTAGGGGCAAGCAATCAGCCCCAGCATTTT; CDR3: CSARLGASNQPQHF
D: .; size: few; length: 14; V: TRBV7-2; J: TRBJ2-3; DNA: TGTGCCAGCAGTATGACTTTAGCTGCAGATACGCAGTATTTT; CDR3: CASSMTLAADTQYF
D: .; size: .; length: 14; V: TRBV2; J: TRBJ2-3; DNA: TGTGCCAGCAGTGACGAGGGAGGCCTCGATACGCAGTATTTT; CDR3: CASSDEGGLDTQYF
D: TRBD1; size: .; length: 15; V: TRBV12-3/TRBV12-4; J: TRBJ2-5; DNA: TGTGCCAGCAGCAACTTCGGGACAGGGAAAGAGACCCAGTACTTC; CDR3: CASSNFGTGKETQYF
D: .; size: .; length: 12; V: TRBV29-1; J: TRBJ2-5; DNA: TGCAGCCCATTGACAGAGCGAGGGACCCAGTACTTC; CDR3: CSPLTERGTQYF
D: TRBD2; size: .; length: 21; V: TRBV11-1; J: TRBJ2-5; DNA: TGTGCCAGCAGCTTAGGAACTAGCGGGAGGGCCGCGAACCGTCGGCAAGAGACCCAGTACTTC; CDR3: CASSLGTSGRAANRRQETQYF
D: .; size: .; length: 12; V: TRBV24-1; J: TRBJ1-5; DNA: TGTGCCACCAGCGACCCTCAGGGAGTCCAGCATTTT; CDR3: CATSDPQGVQHF
D: .; size: once; length: 15; V: TRBV12-3/TRBV12-4; J: TRBJ2-3; DNA: TGTGCCAGCAGTTTACGGGTAGGCCCGCGTGATACGCAGTATTTT; CDR3: CASSLRVGPRDTQYF
D: .; size: .; length: 14; V: TRBV27; J: TRBJ2-2; DNA: TGTGCCAGCAGTTTAGGGATGGAGGCCGGGGAGCTGTTTTTT; CDR3: CASSLGMEAGELFF
D: TRBD2; size: .; length: 14; V: TRBV20-1; J: TRBJ2-5; DNA: TGCAGTGCTAGGTCCCTAGCGGGGGGATGGTCCCAGTACTTC; CDR3: CSARSLAGGWSQYF
D: .; size: .; length: 15; V: TRBV5-6; J: TRBJ1-1; DNA: TGTGCCAGCAGCTTAGCCGGGACTAGCCACACTGAAGCTTTCTTT; CDR3: CASSLAGTSHTEAFF
D: TRBD1; size: .; length: 16; V: TRBV5-1; J: TRBJ1-6; DNA: TGCGCCAGCAGCCCGGGACAGGGGGCCCATAATTCACCCCTCCACTTT; CDR3: CASSPGQGAHNSPLHF
D: .; size: .; length: 13; V: TRBV20-1; J: TRBJ2-5; DNA: TGCAGTGCAGGCCGTTTTGGGGGAGAGACCCAGTACTTC; CDR3: CSAGRFGGETQYF
D: TRBD2; size: .; length: 15; V: TRBV5-1; J: TRBJ2-5; DNA: TGCGCCAGCAGCGCGACTAGCGGGAGTGGTGAGACCCAGTACTTC; CDR3: CASSATSGSGETQYF
D: TRBD1; size: few; length: 15; V: TRBV14; J: TRBJ1-4; DNA: TGTGCCAGCAGCCACAACAGGGGGCCAGACGAAAAACTGTTTTTT; CDR3: CASSHNRGPDEKLFF
D: TRBD2; size: few; length: 15; V: TRBV5-1; J: TRBJ2-2; DNA: TGCGCCAGCAGCCCCGGGACGGCGGGGGACGGGGAGCTGTTTTTT; CDR3: CASSPGTAGDGELFF
D: .; size: few; length: 14; V: TRBV15; J: TRBJ1-1; DNA: TGTGCCACCAGCCCATGGATCATGAACACTGAAGCTTTCTTT; CDR3: CATSPWIMNTEAFF
D: .; size: few; length: 13; V: TRBV20-1; J: TRBJ1-3; DNA: TGCAGTGCTAACCCGAAGGCTGGAAACACCATATATTTT; CDR3: CSANPKAGNTIYF
D: .; size: .; length: 18; V: TRBV12-3/TRBV12-4; J: TRBJ2-1; DNA: TGTGCCAGCAGTTTAGCGGGAAGACCAAAACGCGGGGGCGATGAGCAGTTCTTC; CDR3: CASSLAGRPKRGGDEQFF
D: TRBD1; size: .; length: 14; V: TRBV20-1; J: TRBJ2-3; DNA: TGCAGTGCTAGGGGACAGGGAAACACAGATACGCAGTATTTT; CDR3: CSARGQGNTDTQYF
D: TRBD1; size: .; length: 15; V: TRBV12-3/TRBV12-4; J: TRBJ2-2; DNA: TGTGCCAGCAGACCGGACAGGTCGAACACCGGGGAGCTGTTTTTT; CDR3: CASRPDRSNTGELFF